Included here is one T cell receptor beta chain sequence, with context. This entry belongs to a study of type 1 regulatory T cells. Across the whole study: T-allo10 is a Tr1-enriched, alloantigen-specific CD4 T cell product made in vitro.

TCRdb itself ran the reads through MiXCR, one entry per CDR3 protein. The table lists 80,000 to 100,000 distinct CDR3 sequences, roughly a third of them singletons. The CDR3 extends over 13 amino acids. Trimming shortened V by 3 bases and J by 4 bases, and 8 bases separated the two germline ends. CDR1 is KGHSH, CDR2 LQKENI, per germline. The sequenced sample was CD4+ T cells, either the whole sample or a sorted fraction (not recorded which). This TCR derives from a human donor in good health. V is TRBV18 and J is TRBJ2-3, with D possibly being TRBD1 (5 bases). CDR3 DNA: TGTGCCAGCTCACCCGGACAATCAGATACGCAGTATTTT. As protein: CASSPGQSDTQYF.